The 16 T cell receptor beta chains listed next were all sequenced from one sample in a study of OX40 agonist ivuxolimab in advanced cancers. The data were produced by immunoSEQ multiplex PCR, yet TCRdb's version contains in-frame clones alone and is incomplete. The sample records approximately 60,000 clones, about four fifths being singletons. The sequenced sample was CD4+ or CD8+ T cells sorted from blood, obtained in a trial of the OX40 agonist ivuxolimab. These receptors were obtained from an adult with an advanced solid tumor such as melanoma, head and neck, liver or kidney cancer.

V is TRBV6-4 and J is TRBJ1-5; the match to TRBD1 covers 11 bases. The CDR3 has 17 residues. V was clipped by 8 bases and J by 0 bases; unmatched bases: 9. CDR1 MRHNA and CDR2 SNTAGT come from the germline V gene. The CDR3 sequence is CASPRDRGGVSNQPQHF. CDR3 coding DNA: TGTGCCAGCCCCAGGGACAGGGGGGGCGTTAGCAATCAGCCCCAGCATTTT.

This sequence joins TRBV6-1 and TRBJ2-3, with D perhaps matching TRBD1 (5 bases). The CDR3 length is 15 residues. Germline V gene lookup returns CDR1 MNHNS and CDR2 SASEGT. V lost 10 bases and J lost 0, with 17 bases in between. The CDR3 region is CATYSSGASTDTQYF. The CDR3 nucleotides are TGTGCCACCTATAGTTCTGGGGCAAGCACAGATACGCAGTATTTT.

V is TRBV5-4 and J is TRBJ1-4; no firm D call. Germline CDR1 reads SGHNT; CDR2 reads YYREEE (reference sequence). This CDR3 has 15 residues. V lost 4 bases, J lost 7 bases, and 17 bases lay in between. CDR3: CASSHKGIEAEKLFF. CDR3 nucleotide sequence: TGTGCCAGCAGCCATAAGGGTATAGAAGCTGAAAAACTGTTTTTT.

The chain recombines TRBV6-1 with TRBJ1-3; D ambiguous. Trimming left V 5 bases short and J 0 bases short, with 2 bases between. The CDR3 sequence is 12 residues long. Per germline, CDR1 MNHNS and CDR2 SASEGT. CDR3 nucleotides: TGTGCCAGCAGTAACTCTGGAAACACCATATATTTT. The encoded protein is CASSNSGNTIYF.

This chain links TRBV23-1 with TRBJ1-1, with D maybe TRBD1 (6 bases). TRBV23-1 is an ORF, and what it does is uncertain. The CDR3 consists of 18 residues. V was clipped by 6 bases and J by 2 bases, with 25 bases between them. For the CDR3, the DNA is TGCGCCAGCAGCCACCCCTTGCAGCTAGGCAGGGGAAACACTGAAGCTTTCTTT. Its protein is CASSHPLQLGRGNTEAFF.

CDR3 in amino acids: CASSRRDRWTDTQYF. In DNA, the CDR3 is TGTGCCAGCAGCCGACGGGACAGGTGGACAGATACGCAGTATTTT. The J gene is TRBJ2-3, the V gene TRBV5-6, with 8 bases matching TRBD1. The CDR3 loop spans 15 amino acids. The germline V gene encodes CDR1 SGHDT and CDR2 YYEEEE. Unmatched junction bases numbered 7, after V lost 4 bases and J lost 3 bases.

Of note for this clone: A much larger clonotype is one base distant, so this may be a read error. The same CDR3 can be traced to other DNA sequences in this sample. The chain joins TRBV30 to TRBJ2-2; D uncertain. Trimming removed 0 bases at V and 4 bases at J, with 6 bases between. CDR3 length equals 13 residues. Germline V gene data show CDR1 as GTSNPN and CDR2 as SVGIG (reference sequence). The CDR3 DNA is TGTGCCTGGAGTGTACAGCTCACCGGGGAGCTGTTTTTT. It specifies CAWSVQLTGELFF.

The chain combines TRBV23-1 with TRBJ2-1; 7 nucleotides agree with TRBD1. TRBV23-1 is an ORF, and what it does is uncertain. The CDR3 is 14 amino acids. The junction had 11 bases not matched to a gene; V was cut back by 6 bases and J by 9 bases. The CDR3 sequence: CASRRQGEDVEQFF. CDR3 DNA: TGCGCCAGCAGGCGACAGGGAGAGGACGTTGAGCAGTTCTTC.

The V gene is TRBV18, the J gene TRBJ2-7; 7 bases are shared with TRBD2. Germline CDR1 and CDR2: KGHSH and LQKENI. The CDR3 spans 15 residues. V lost 4 bases and J lost 9; bases outside the gene matches: 15. The CDR3 bases are TGTGCCAGCTCACTATACGCGGGAGAGGAGGGCCGGCAGTACTTC. This codes for CASSLYAGEEGRQYF.

The chain uses TRBV7-2 and TRBJ2-6; D is uncertain. The CDR3 is 12 residues long. Germline lookup yields CDR1 SGHTA and CDR2 FQGNSA. Trimming left V 3 bases short and J 8 bases short, with 5 bases between. The CDR3 DNA is TGTGCCAGCAGCTTTTCTTCCAACGTCCTGACTTTC. Translation: CASSFSSNVLTF.

This rearrangement joins TRBV15 to TRBJ1-1; D is uncertain. Germline V gene data show CDR1 as LNHNV and CDR2 as YYDKDF (reference sequence). CDR3 size: 16 residues. V dropped 0 bases and J dropped 5 bases, with 16 bases sitting between them. The CDR3 sequence is CATSRDIAGQRTEAFF. CDR3 bases: TGTGCCACCAGCAGAGATATAGCTGGGCAGAGGACTGAAGCTTTCTTT.

The chain employs TRBV30 and TRBJ1-3; D possibly corresponds to TRBD1 (6 bases). Deletions cut 3 bases from V and 2 bases from J, with 17 bases between. The CDR3 spans 16 residues. Germline loops: CDR1 GTSNPN, CDR2 SVGIG (reference sequence). CDR3 bases: TGTGCCTGGAGGCGGGAGGGGGTTAGAGCTGGAAACACCATATATTTT. This encodes CAWRREGVRAGNTIYF.

J is TRBJ2-5 and V is TRBV19; maybe TRBD1 (6 bases). Per the germline V gene, CDR1 is LNHDA and CDR2 is SQIVND (reference sequence). This CDR3 is 13 amino acids long. V gave up 4 bases and J gave up 5 bases, with 11 bases separating them. CDR3 amino acids: CASSKGQSETQYF. CDR3 nucleotide sequence: TGTGCCAGTAGTAAAGGACAGTCGGAGACCCAGTACTTC.

The chain couples TRBV29-1 to TRBJ1-1, with a possible D match to TRBD1 (5 bases). Looked up from germline, CDR1 is SQVTM and CDR2 is ANQGSEA. Trimming took off 4 bases at V and 2 bases at J, with 11 bases between the two ends. The CDR3 consists of 13 residues. Written as DNA, the CDR3 is TGCAGCGTTGTGGGGGGACTTAACACTGAAGCTTTCTTT. Translated: CSVVGGLNTEAFF.

The table lists this clone with a count of one. This sequence joins TRBV5-6 and TRBJ2-5, with 7 bases lining up with TRBD1. Germline V CDR1 and CDR2: SGHDT, YYEEEE. CDR3 length: 14 amino acids. The J segment lost 2 bases and the V segment lost 4 bases, leaving 5 bases of the junction unmatched. CDR3 DNA: TGTGCCAGCAGCAGACAACAGGGGCAAGAGACCCAGTACTTC. Protein product: CASSRQQGQETQYF.

With respect to this clone: A much larger clonotype is one base distant, so this may be a read error. V usage is TRBV6-1 and J usage is TRBJ1-2; D is uncertain. CDR3 length: 12 amino acids. Trimming shortened V by 1 base and J by 4 bases, and 4 bases separated the two germline ends. The germline CDR1 and CDR2 sequences are MNHNS and SASEGT. DNA of the CDR3: TGTGCCAGCAGTGAAGGCCGCTATGGCTACACCTTC. This gives the protein CASSEGRYGYTF.